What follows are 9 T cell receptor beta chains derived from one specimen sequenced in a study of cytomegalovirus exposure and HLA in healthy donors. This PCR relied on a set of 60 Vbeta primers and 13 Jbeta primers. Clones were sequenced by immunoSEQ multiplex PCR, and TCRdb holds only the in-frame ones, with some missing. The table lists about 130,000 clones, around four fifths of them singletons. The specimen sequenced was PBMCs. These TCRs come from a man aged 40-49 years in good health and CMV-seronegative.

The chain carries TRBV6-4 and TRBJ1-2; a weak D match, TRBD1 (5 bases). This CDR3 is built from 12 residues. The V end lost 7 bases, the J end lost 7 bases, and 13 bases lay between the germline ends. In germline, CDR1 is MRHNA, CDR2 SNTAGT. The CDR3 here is CASTQGGCGYTF. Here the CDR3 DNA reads TGTGCCAGCACCCAGGGAGGGTGTGGCTACACCTTC.

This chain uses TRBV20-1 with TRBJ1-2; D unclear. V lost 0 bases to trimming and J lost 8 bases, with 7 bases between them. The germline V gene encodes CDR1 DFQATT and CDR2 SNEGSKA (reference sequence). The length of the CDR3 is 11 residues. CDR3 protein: CSARDEGGYTF. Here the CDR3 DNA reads TGCAGTGCTAGAGATGAGGGCGGCTACACCTTC.

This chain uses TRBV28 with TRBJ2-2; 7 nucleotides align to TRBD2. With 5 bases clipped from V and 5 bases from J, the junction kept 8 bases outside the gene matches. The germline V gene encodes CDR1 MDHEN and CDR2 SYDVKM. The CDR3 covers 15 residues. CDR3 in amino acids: CASSGAGRGTGELFF. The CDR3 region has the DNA TGTGCCAGCAGTGGAGCGGGGCGGGGAACCGGGGAGCTGTTTTTT.

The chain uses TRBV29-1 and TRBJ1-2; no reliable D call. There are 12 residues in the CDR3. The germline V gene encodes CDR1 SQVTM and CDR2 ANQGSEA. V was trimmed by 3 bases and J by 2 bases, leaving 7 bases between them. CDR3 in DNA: TGCAGCGTTGACGAGGTAAACTATGGCTACACCTTC. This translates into CSVDEVNYGYTF.

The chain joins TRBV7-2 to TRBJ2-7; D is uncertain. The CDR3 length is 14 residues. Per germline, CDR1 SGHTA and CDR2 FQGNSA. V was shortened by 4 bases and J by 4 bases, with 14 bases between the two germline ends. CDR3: CASSSGMTTYEQYF. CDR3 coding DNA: TGTGCCAGCAGCTCAGGAATGACAACGTACGAGCAGTACTTC. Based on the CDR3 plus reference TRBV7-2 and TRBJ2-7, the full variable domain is GAGVSQSPSNKVTEKGKDVELRCDPISGHTALYWYRQSLGQGLEFLIYFQGNSAPDKSGLPSDRFSAERTGGSVSTLTIQRTQQEDSAVYLCASSSGMTTYEQYFGPGTRLTVT.

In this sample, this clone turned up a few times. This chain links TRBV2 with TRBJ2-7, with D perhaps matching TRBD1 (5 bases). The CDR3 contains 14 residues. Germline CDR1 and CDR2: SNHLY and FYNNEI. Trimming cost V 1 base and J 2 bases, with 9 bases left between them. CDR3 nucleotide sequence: TGTGCCAGCAGTGAAGAGGGGCAAACCTACGAGCAGTACTTC. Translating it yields CASSEEGQTYEQYF.

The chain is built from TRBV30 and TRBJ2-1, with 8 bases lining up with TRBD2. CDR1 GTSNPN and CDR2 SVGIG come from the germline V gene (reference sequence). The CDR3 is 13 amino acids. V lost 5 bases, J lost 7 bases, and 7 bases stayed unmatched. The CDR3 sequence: CAWASGLGNEQFF. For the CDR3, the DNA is TGTGCCTGGGCTAGCGGGTTGGGGAATGAGCAGTTCTTC.

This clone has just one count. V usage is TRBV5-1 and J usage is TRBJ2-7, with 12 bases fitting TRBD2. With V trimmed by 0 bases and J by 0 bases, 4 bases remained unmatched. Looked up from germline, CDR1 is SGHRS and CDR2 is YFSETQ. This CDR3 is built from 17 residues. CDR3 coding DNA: TGCGCCAGCAGCTTGGCCCGGACTAGCGGGGCCTCCTACGAGCAGTACTTC. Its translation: CASSLARTSGASYEQYF.

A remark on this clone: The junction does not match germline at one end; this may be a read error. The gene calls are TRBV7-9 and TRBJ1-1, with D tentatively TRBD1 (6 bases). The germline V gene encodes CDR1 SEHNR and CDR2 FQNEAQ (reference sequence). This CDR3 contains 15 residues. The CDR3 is CSSSLGGGRNTEAFF. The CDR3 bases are TGTTCCAGCAGCTTGGGGGGGGGCAGGAACACTGAAGCTTTCTTT.